This T cell receptor (beta chain) was obtained from a study of shared clonotypes between healthy human individuals. Broader study findings: Among donors, sharing of clonotypes was expected to be affected by sequencing depth. Among a handful of donors, about 4.6% of naive CD4 clonotypes were found in common.

Trimming pared 6 bases from V and 0 bases from J, leaving 6 bases between. The CDR3 length is 14 residues. Germline V gene lookup returns CDR1 MDHEN and CDR2 SYDVKM. About this clone itself: Its specificity is unknown.

In the original processing: ImmunoSEQ supplied junction-only sequences lacking quality scores, so filtering was different. TCRdb keeps only in-frame clones here, not all; method: immunoSEQ multiplex PCR. V, J and clone size reflect that table, while D and trimming were determined from the DNA. The data hold about 670,000 clones, with about three quarters observed a single time. This receptor was obtained from a woman younger than 45 in good health. This rearrangement joins TRBV28 to TRBJ2-6; no firm D call. Sequencing was carried out using memory CD4+ T cells sorted from blood. Stated subset: CD45RA-negative fraction. The chain's CDR3 is CASRLRSGANVLTF. In nucleotides, the CDR3 is TGTGCCAGCAGACTTCGCTCTGGGGCCAACGTCCTGACTTTC.